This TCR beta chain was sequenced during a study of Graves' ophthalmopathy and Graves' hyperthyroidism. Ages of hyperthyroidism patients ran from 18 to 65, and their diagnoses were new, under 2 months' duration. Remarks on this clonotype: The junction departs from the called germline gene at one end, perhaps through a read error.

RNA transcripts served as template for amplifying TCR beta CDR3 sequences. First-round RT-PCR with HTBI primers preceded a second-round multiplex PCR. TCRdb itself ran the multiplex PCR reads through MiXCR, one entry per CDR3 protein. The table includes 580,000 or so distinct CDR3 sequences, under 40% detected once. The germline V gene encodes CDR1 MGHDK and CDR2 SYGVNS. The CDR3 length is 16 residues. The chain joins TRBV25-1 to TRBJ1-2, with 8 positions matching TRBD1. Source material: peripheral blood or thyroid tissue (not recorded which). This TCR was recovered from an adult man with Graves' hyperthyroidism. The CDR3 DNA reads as TGTGCCGGCAGCCAGGGGGGGGGACAGGTCTTCTATGGCTACACCTTC. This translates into CAGSQGGGQVFYGYTF.